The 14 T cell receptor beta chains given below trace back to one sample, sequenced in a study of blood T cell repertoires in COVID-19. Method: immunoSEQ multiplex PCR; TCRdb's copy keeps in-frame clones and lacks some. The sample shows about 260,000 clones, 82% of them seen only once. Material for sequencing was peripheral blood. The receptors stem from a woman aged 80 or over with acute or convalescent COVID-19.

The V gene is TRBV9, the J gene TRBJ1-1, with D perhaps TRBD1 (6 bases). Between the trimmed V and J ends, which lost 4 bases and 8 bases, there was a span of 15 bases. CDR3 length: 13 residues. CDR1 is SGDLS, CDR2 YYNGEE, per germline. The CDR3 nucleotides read TGTGCCAGCAGCATGGGGTGGACAGAGGAAGCTTTCTTT. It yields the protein CASSMGWTEEAFF.

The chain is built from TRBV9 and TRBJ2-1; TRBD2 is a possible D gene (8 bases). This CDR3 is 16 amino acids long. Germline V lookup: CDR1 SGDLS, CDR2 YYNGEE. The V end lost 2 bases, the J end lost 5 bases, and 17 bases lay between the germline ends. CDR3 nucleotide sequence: TGTGCCAGCAGCGTCGGGGGGGACAGCGGAGACAATGAGCAGTTCTTC. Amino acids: CASSVGGDSGDNEQFF. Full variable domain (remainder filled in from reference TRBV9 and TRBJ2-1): DSGVTQTPKHLITATGQRVTLRCSPRSGDLSVYWYQQSLDQGLQFLIQYYNGEERAKGNILERFSAQQFPDLHSELNLSSLELGDSALYFCASSVGGDSGDNEQFFGPGTRLTVL.

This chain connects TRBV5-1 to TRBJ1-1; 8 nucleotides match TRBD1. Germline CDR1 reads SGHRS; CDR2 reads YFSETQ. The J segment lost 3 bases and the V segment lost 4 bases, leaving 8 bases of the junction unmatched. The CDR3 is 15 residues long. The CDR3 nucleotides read TGCGCCAGCAGCACATCAGGGGGCCCGGACACTGAAGCTTTCTTT. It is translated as CASSTSGGPDTEAFF.

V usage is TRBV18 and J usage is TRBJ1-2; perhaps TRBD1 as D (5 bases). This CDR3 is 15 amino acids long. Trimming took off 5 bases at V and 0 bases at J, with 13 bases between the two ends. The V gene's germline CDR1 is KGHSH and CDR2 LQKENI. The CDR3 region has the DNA TGTGCCAGCTCATCGGGACTGCAAGCTAACTATGGCTACACCTTC. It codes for CASSSGLQANYGYTF.

The CDR3 spells CASSLARVDNQPQHF. CDR3 in DNA: TGCGCCAGCAGCTTGGCCCGGGTGGACAATCAGCCCCAGCATTTT. This sequence joins TRBV5-1 and TRBJ1-5; D unclear. The germline V gene encodes CDR1 SGHRS and CDR2 YFSETQ. This CDR3 is 15 amino acids long. V was pared by 0 bases and J by 3 bases, with 10 bases between.

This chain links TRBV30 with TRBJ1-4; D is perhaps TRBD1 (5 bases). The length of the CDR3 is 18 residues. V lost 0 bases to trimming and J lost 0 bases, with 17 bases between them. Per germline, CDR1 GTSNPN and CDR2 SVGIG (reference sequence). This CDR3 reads CAWSVVGGGFATNEKLFF. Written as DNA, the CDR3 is TGTGCCTGGAGTGTAGTTGGCGGGGGGTTTGCAACTAATGAAAAACTGTTTTTT.

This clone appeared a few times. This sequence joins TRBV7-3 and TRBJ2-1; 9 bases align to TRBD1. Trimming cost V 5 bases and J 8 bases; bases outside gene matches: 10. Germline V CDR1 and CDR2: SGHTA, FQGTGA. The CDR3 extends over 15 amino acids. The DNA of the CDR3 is TGTGCCAGCAGCCTACAGGGGGCCCGAGGGGATGAGCAGTTCTTC. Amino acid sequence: CASSLQGARGDEQFF.

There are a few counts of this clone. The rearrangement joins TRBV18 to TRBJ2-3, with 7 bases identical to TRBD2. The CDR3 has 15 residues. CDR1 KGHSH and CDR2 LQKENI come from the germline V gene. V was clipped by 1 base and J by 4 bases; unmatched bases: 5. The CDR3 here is CASSPQRTSSDTQYF. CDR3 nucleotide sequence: TGTGCCAGCTCACCACAGCGGACTAGTTCAGATACGCAGTATTTT. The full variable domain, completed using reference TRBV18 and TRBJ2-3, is NAGVMQNPRHLVRRRGQEARLRCSPMKGHSHVYWYRQLPEEGLKFMVYLQKENIIDESGMPKERFSAEFPKEGPSILRIQQVVRGDSAAYFCASSPQRTSSDTQYFGPGTRLTVL.

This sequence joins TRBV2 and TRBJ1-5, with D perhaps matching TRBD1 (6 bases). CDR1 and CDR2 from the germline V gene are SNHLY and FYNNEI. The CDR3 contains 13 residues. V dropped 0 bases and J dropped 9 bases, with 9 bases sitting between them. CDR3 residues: CASSEAPGVPQHF. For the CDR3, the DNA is TGTGCCAGCAGTGAAGCGCCAGGGGTGCCCCAGCATTTT. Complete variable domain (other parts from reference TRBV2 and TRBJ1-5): EPEVTQTPSHQVTQMGQEVILRCVPISNHLYFYWYRQILGQKVEFLVSFYNNEISEKSEIFDDQFSVERPDGSNFTLKIRSTKLEDSAMYFCASSEAPGVPQHFGDGTRLSIL.

Written as DNA, the CDR3 is TGTGCCAGCACCGCAACACAGGGGAGTGAGGAAAAACTGTTTTTT. Translated: CASTATQGSEEKLFF. The rearrangement joins TRBV2 to TRBJ1-4, with 7 bases lining up with TRBD1. The CDR3 covers 15 residues. Germline V gene sequence: CDR1 SNHLY, CDR2 FYNNEI. Germline trimming cut 7 bases from V and 8 bases from J; bases unmatched to any gene: 13.

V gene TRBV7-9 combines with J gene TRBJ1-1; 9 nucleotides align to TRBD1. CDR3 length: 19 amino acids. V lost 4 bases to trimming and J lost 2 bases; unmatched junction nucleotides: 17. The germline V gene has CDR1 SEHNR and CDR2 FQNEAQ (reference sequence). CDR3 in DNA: TGTGCCAGCAGCTCCCCTAGATCCAAGTTAACAGGGGGCAACACTGAAGCTTTCTTT. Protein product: CASSSPRSKLTGGNTEAFF.

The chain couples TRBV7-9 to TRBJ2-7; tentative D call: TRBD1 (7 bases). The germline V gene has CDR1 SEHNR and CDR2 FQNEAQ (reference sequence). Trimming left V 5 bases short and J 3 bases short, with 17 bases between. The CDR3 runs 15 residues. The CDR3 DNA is TGTGCCAGCAGCCCGTGGAGGGCAGGGGGCTACGAGCAGTACTTC. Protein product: CASSPWRAGGYEQYF.

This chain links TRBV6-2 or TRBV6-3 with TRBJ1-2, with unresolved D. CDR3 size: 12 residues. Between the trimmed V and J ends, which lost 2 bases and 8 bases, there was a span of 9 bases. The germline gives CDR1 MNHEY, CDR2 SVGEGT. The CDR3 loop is CASSYTRQGYTF. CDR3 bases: TGTGCCAGCAGTTACACCAGGCAGGGCTACACCTTC.

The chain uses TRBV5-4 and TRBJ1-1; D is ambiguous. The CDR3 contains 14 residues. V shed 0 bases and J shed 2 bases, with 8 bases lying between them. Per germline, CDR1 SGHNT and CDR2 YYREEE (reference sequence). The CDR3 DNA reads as TGTGCCAGCAGCTTGGATGGAGGAAACACTGAAGCTTTCTTT. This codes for CASSLDGGNTEAFF.